This is a list of T cell receptor beta chains from one sample in a study of cytomegalovirus exposure and HLA in healthy donors. The data were produced by immunoSEQ multiplex PCR, yet TCRdb's version contains in-frame clones alone and is incomplete. Of around 100,000 clones in the sample, about 60% were seen once. The specimen was PBMCs. The receptors come from a woman aged 25 to 39 in good health and CMV-seronegative. The CDR3 runs from the conserved cysteine through the conserved F or W. The order of the fields is clone size, D gene, J gene, V gene, CDR3 protein, CDR3 DNA. The D gene is left open where the match is weak. Some rows mark clone size as missing; the rest say once, few, many or name a class of expanded clone.

>.|TRBD2|TRBJ2-7|TRBV6-6
CASSQPQRGPSYEQYF
TGTGCCAGCAGCCAACCCCAGCGGGGACCTTCCTACGAGCAGTACTTC
>.|TRBD2|TRBJ2-7|TRBV15
CATSRTSGLEQYF
TGTGCCACCAGCAGGACTAGCGGCCTCGAGCAGTACTTC
>few|TRBD1|TRBJ1-6|TRBV5-1
CASRQGTGNNSPLHF
TGCGCCAGCAGACAAGGGACAGGGAATAATTCACCCCTCCACTTT
>.|.|TRBJ2-3|TRBV6-5
CASSYDWITSTDTQYF
TGTGCCAGCAGTTACGACTGGATAACTAGCACAGATACGCAGTATTTT
>.|.|TRBJ2-1|TRBV7-9
CASSFGLGRGSYNEQFF
TGTGCCAGCAGCTTCGGTTTGGGCCGGGGGTCCTACAATGAGCAGTTCTTC
>.|TRBD2|TRBJ2-3|TRBV4-1
CASSQDFTPGLAGRDTQYF
TGCGCCAGCAGCCAAGATTTCACCCCGGGACTCGCCGGGAGGGATACGCAGTATTTT
>.|.|TRBJ1-6|TRBV28
CASRVKGAPLHF
TGTGCCAGCAGGGTCAAGGGGGCACCCCTCCACTTT
>few|.|TRBJ2-3|TRBV15
CATSSFSFGSTQYF
TGTGCCACCAGCTCGTTCTCCTTCGGGAGTACGCAGTATTTT
>.|.|TRBJ1-5|TRBV2
CASSDLTRQPQHF
TGTGCCAGCAGTGACTTGACACGGCAGCCCCAGCATTTT
>many|.|TRBJ1-4|TRBV28
CASSPGGTTNEKLFF
TGTGCCAGCAGCCCTGGGGGGACAACTAATGAAAAACTGTTTTTT
>few|.|TRBJ2-7|TRBV5-1
CASSLEAGNTYEQYF
TGCGCCAGCAGCTTGGAGGCAGGGAATACCTACGAGCAGTACTTC
>.|.|TRBJ1-4|TRBV4-1
CASSQVSIQTTNEKLFF
TGCGCCAGCAGCCAAGTCTCAATTCAGACAACTAATGAAAAACTGTTTTTT
>.|.|TRBJ1-1|TRBV5-4
CASSLAMGGTEAFF
TGTGCCAGCAGCTTGGCCATGGGGGGCACTGAAGCTTTCTTT
>few|.|TRBJ1-5|TRBV9
CASSAGGGVNQPQHF
TGTGCCAGCAGCGCCGGGGGGGGTGTCAATCAGCCCCAGCATTTT
>.|.|TRBJ2-7|TRBV5-6
CASSLTFSYEQYF
TGTGCCAGCAGCTTGACTTTCTCCTACGAGCAGTACTTC
>.|.|TRBJ1-2|TRBV5-4
CASRLQGPGRYGYTF
TGTGCCAGCAGACTACAGGGACCCGGAAGGTATGGCTACACCTTC
>.|TRBD1|TRBJ1-2|TRBV5-1
CASSLDPLGTGGVYGYTF
TGCGCCAGCAGCTTGGACCCCTTAGGGACAGGGGGCGTCTATGGCTACACCTTC
>few|TRBD2|TRBJ2-1|TRBV9
CASSVGAGVAYNEQFF
TGTGCCAGCAGCGTAGGCGCGGGAGTGGCTTACAATGAGCAGTTCTTC
>once|.|TRBJ2-7|TRBV30
CACFRDNSYEQYF
TGTGCCTGCTTCCGGGACAACTCCTACGAGCAGTACTTC
>.|.|TRBJ1-3|TRBV2
CASSVQGNTIYF
TGTGCCAGCAGTGTCCAGGGGAACACCATATATTTT
>few|.|TRBJ1-1|TRBV18
CASSPSMNTEAFF
TGTGCCAGCTCACCAAGCATGAACACTGAAGCTTTCTTT
>.|.|TRBJ2-3|TRBV6-5
CATGVAVADTQYF
TGTGCCACGGGGGTAGCCGTGGCAGATACGCAGTATTTT
>.|.|TRBJ2-7|TRBV4-3
CASSQELAYEQYF
TGCGCCAGCAGCCAAGAACTAGCCTACGAGCAGTACTTC
>.|TRBD2|TRBJ2-7|TRBV7-9
CASSPWPSGLDEQYF
TGTGCCAGCAGCCCATGGCCTAGCGGGCTAGACGAGCAGTACTTC
>.|.|TRBJ2-5|TRBV7-8
CASSLGVRVETQYF
TGTGCCAGCAGCTTAGGGGTGAGGGTCGAGACCCAGTACTTC
>.|TRBD2|TRBJ2-7|TRBV7-2
CASSLVPSGRGGYEQYF
TGTGCCAGCAGCTTAGTTCCTAGCGGGAGGGGTGGGTACGAGCAGTACTTC
>few|.|TRBJ1-2|TRBV2
CASSDALLPNYGYTF
TGTGCCAGCAGTGACGCGCTTCTCCCTAACTATGGCTACACCTTC
>.|.|TRBJ2-1|TRBV4-1
CASSHEAARNHNEQFF
TGCGCCAGCAGCCACGAGGCGGCAAGGAACCACAATGAGCAGTTCTTC
>.|.|TRBJ2-2|TRBV27
CASSLGRAGTGELFF
TGTGCCAGCAGTTTAGGCCGGGCGGGCACCGGGGAGCTGTTTTTT
>.|TRBD2|TRBJ2-1|TRBV5-4
CASSLPSGRTYNEQFF
TGTGCCAGCAGCCTCCCTAGCGGGAGGACCTACAATGAGCAGTTCTTC
>once|TRBD1|TRBJ2-2|TRBV28
CASSRTGAANTGELFF
TGTGCCAGCAGTAGAACAGGGGCCGCAAACACCGGGGAGCTGTTTTTT
>once|.|TRBJ1-5|TRBV7-4
CASSLWGPAGPQHF
TGTGCCAGCAGCTTATGGGGCCCCGCCGGGCCCCAGCATTTT
>.|.|TRBJ1-3|TRBV5-1
CASSLTGGNTIYF
TGCGCCAGCAGCTTGACAGGAGGAAACACCATATATTTT
>few|TRBD2|TRBJ2-5|TRBV15
CATSTLGGETQYF
TGTGCCACCAGCACGCTGGGGGGGGAGACCCAGTACTTC
>.|.|TRBJ2-1|TRBV30
CAWTSGKAQFF
TGTGCCTGGACTAGTGGTAAGGCGCAGTTCTTC
>.|.|TRBJ1-1|TRBV13
CASSLGAKNTEAFF
TGTGCCAGCAGCTTAGGAGCGAAGAACACTGAAGCTTTCTTT
>few|TRBD1|TRBJ1-6|TRBV30
CAWTRDRANNSPLHF
TGTGCCTGGACCAGGGACAGGGCAAATAATTCACCCCTCCACTTT
>.|TRBD1|TRBJ1-4|TRBV27
CASSYGTGPEKLFF
TGTGCCAGCAGTTATGGGACAGGGCCTGAAAAACTGTTTTTT
>.|TRBD1|TRBJ2-7|TRBV14
CASSLHRGPSYEQYF
TGTGCCAGCAGCCTCCACAGGGGGCCCTCCTACGAGCAGTACTTC
>.|TRBD2|TRBJ2-7|TRBV7-2
CASSFGGRNEQYF
TGTGCCAGCAGCTTTGGCGGGAGGAACGAGCAGTACTTC
>.|.|TRBJ1-1|TRBV14
CASSDLDRLTEAFF
TGTGCCAGCAGCGACCTCGACAGGCTCACTGAAGCTTTCTTT
>.|TRBD2|TRBJ2-1|TRBV13
CASSPHGVVAGDESYNEQFF
TGTGCCAGCAGCCCACACGGGGTAGTAGCGGGAGACGAATCCTACAATGAGCAGTTCTTC
>once|.|TRBJ2-3|TRBV10-3
CAISDEGVPTDTQYF
TGTGCCATCAGTGACGAGGGGGTCCCGACAGATACGCAGTATTTT
>.|TRBD2|TRBJ2-3|TRBV30
CAWTLAGGRDTQYF
TGTGCCTGGACGCTAGCGGGAGGGCGGGATACGCAGTATTTT
>once|TRBD1|TRBJ2-4|TRBV19
CASSMGQGAGAKNIQYF
TGTGCCAGTAGTATGGGACAGGGGGCAGGAGCCAAAAACATTCAGTACTTC
>.|TRBD1|TRBJ2-7|TRBV7-2
CASSLDRTGSYEQYF
TGTGCCAGCAGCTTAGATAGGACAGGGTCCTACGAGCAGTACTTC